The 23 T cell receptor beta chains in this list originate from one sample, sequenced in a study of shared clonotypes between healthy human individuals. The repertoire was sequenced with immunoSEQ multiplex PCR; TCRdb's copy has only in-frame clones and lacks some. The profile shows 2 million to 2.5 million clones, 90% to 96% of them singletons. What was sequenced was naive CD4+ T cells sorted from blood. Subset described: CD45RA+ positively selected. Every receptor here comes from a man aged 18 to 35 in good health.

In regard to this clone: Other DNA sequences in the same sample also yield this CDR3. The rearrangement uses TRBV11-2 and TRBJ1-2, with 8 bases identical to TRBD1. Germline CDR1 is SGHAT and CDR2 is FQNNGV. The CDR3 is made up of 14 amino acids. V shed 5 bases, J shed 5 bases, and the junction held 7 bases outside the gene matches. CDR3: CASSPGQGSYGYTF. The CDR3 nucleotides are TGTGCCAGCAGCCCCGGACAGGGATCTTATGGCTACACCTTC. Filled out from reference TRBV11-2 and TRBJ1-2, the complete variable domain reads EAGVAQSPRYKIIEKRQSVAFWCNPISGHATLYWYQQILGQGPKLLIQFQNNGVVDDSQLPKDRFSAERLKGVDSTLKIQPAKLEDSAVYLCASSPGQGSYGYTFGSGTRLTVV.

This rearrangement joins TRBV6-1 to TRBJ2-4, with TRBD1 matching 9 bases. The V and J ends lost 0 bases and 2 bases, in that order; junction bases with no gene match: 11. Germline V gives CDR1 MNHNS, CDR2 SASEGT. There are 19 residues in the CDR3. CDR3 sequence (DNA): TGTGCCAGCAGTGAAGCGCTTCTAGGGACAGGGAGTACCAAAAACATTCAGTACTTC. Residues: CASSEALLGTGSTKNIQYF.

This clone was seen once. The chain joins TRBV2 to TRBJ1-4; D is unclear. Trimming took 6 bases from V and 11 from J, leaving 10 bases between them. CDR3 size: 11 residues. Germline CDR1 and CDR2: SNHLY and FYNNEI. CDR3 nucleotides: TGTGCCAGCAGCGCCATGGGGAAACTGTTTTTT. Amino acid sequence: CASSAMGKLFF.

With respect to this clone: Compared with germline, one end of the junction differs, possibly owing to a read error. J is TRBJ1-2 and V is TRBV11-2; no reliable D call. The CDR3 totals 14 residues. CDR1 is SGHAT and CDR2 is FQNNGV in the germline V gene. In DNA form, the CDR3 reads TGTGCCAGCAGCTTAGTTCGTGAGAACTCTGGCTACACCTTC. Its protein is CASSLVRENSGYTF.

This sequence joins TRBV11-2 and TRBJ1-5; maybe TRBD1 (5 bases). The V gene's germline CDR1 is SGHAT and CDR2 FQNNGV. Trimming left V 1 base short and J 0 bases short, with 7 bases between. The CDR3 spans 15 residues. CDR3 coding DNA: TGTGCCAGCAGCTTAGGGACAATTAGCAATCAGCCCCAGCATTTT. Translating it yields CASSLGTISNQPQHF.

The chain uses TRBV7-6 and TRBJ2-3; TRBD2 agrees at 9 bases. The CDR3 totals 17 residues. Trimming took 1 base from V and 0 from J; bases not matched to a gene: 5. The germline V gene encodes CDR1 SGHVS and CDR2 FNYEAQ. DNA of the CDR3: TGTGCCAGCAGCTTAGGCCGGACTAGCGAGAGCACAGATACGCAGTATTTT. The encoded protein is CASSLGRTSESTDTQYF.

This clone was seen only a few times. The chain carries TRBV4-3 and TRBJ1-5; D unresolved. The CDR3 extends over 13 amino acids. V lost 0 bases and J lost 7, with 7 bases in between. CDR1 and CDR2 (germline): LGHNA, YSLEER. CDR3 sequence reads: CASSQDRQQPQHF. The DNA for the CDR3 is TGCGCCAGCAGCCAAGATCGCCAGCAGCCCCAGCATTTT.

The rearrangement links TRBV5-8 to TRBJ1-6, with D possibly being TRBD1 (6 bases). The ends were cut back, 5 bases at V and 0 bases at J, with 12 bases in the middle. CDR3 length: 16 residues. CDR1 is SGHTS and CDR2 is YDEGEE in the germline V gene. CDR3 coding DNA: TGTGCCAGCAGTTCAGGGGCTACCTCCTATAATTCACCCCTCCACTTT. This sequence encodes CASSSGATSYNSPLHF.

This clone was counted between two and nine times. The chain joins TRBV10-1 to TRBJ2-7; the D is unclear. Trimming pared 6 bases from V and 2 bases from J, leaving 8 bases between. The germline V gene encodes CDR1 WNHNN and CDR2 SYGVQD (reference sequence). The CDR3 is made up of 12 amino acids. The CDR3 nucleotides read TGCGCCAGCAGCAAAGGGACCTACGAGCAGTACTTC. As protein: CASSKGTYEQYF.

The genes are TRBV15 and TRBJ2-1; D remains unclear. V gave up 1 base and J gave up 5 bases, with 6 bases separating them. The length of the CDR3 is 13 residues. Germline V lookup: CDR1 LNHNV, CDR2 YYDKDF (reference sequence). CDR3 in DNA: TGTGCCACCAGCAGAGGGCAGGACAATGAGCAGTTCTTC. Translation gives CATSRGQDNEQFF.

The CDR3 is CASSELGVAARGYNEQFF. CDR3 nucleotides: TGTGCCAGCAGTGAATTGGGGGTAGCGGCGCGGGGCTACAATGAGCAGTTCTTC. The rearrangement links TRBV25-1 to TRBJ2-1; the D gene is possibly TRBD2 (6 bases). CDR3 length: 18 amino acids. V dropped 1 base and J dropped 3 bases, with 19 bases sitting between them. The germline gives CDR1 MGHDK, CDR2 SYGVNS.

The rearrangement uses TRBV11-3 and TRBJ2-1; 11 positions agree with TRBD2. Germline V gene sequence: CDR1 SGHNT, CDR2 YENEEA. With V trimmed by 4 bases and J by 5 bases, 4 bases remained unmatched. This CDR3 region has 15 residues. The CDR3 loop reads CASSSGTSGNNEQFF. CDR3 DNA: TGTGCCAGCAGCTCCGGGACTAGCGGCAACAATGAGCAGTTCTTC.

V is TRBV7-3 and J is TRBJ1-1; D gene unclear. Trimming removed 6 bases at V and 1 base at J, with 9 bases between. The germline CDR1 and CDR2 sequences are SGHTA and FQGTGA. This CDR3 spans 13 amino acids. This CDR3 is CASSPRGNTEAFF. The CDR3 DNA follows: TGTGCCAGCAGTCCCCGGGGGAACACTGAAGCTTTCTTT.

The J gene is TRBJ2-2, the V gene TRBV5-6; TRBD1 matches at 7 bases. Per germline, CDR1 SGHDT and CDR2 YYEEEE. The ends lost 4 bases at V and 8 bases at J; junction bases unmatched: 11. The CDR3 totals 15 residues. CDR3 DNA sequence: TGTGCCAGCAGCCGTACGACAGGGAACGCGGGGGAGCTGTTTTTT. As protein: CASSRTTGNAGELFF.

The genes are TRBV5-1 and TRBJ2-3, with D perhaps TRBD1 or TRBD2 (5 bases each). Germline CDR1 reads SGHRS; CDR2 reads YFSETQ. Trimming left V 0 bases short and J 3 bases short, with 11 bases between. The CDR3 length is 15 residues. The CDR3 sequence is CASSLVGDGTDTQYF. CDR3 DNA sequence: TGCGCCAGCAGCTTGGTGGGGGATGGGACAGATACGCAGTATTTT.

This chain joins TRBV13 and TRBJ2-1, with D hard to call. V lost 5 bases and J lost 6, with 23 bases in between. Germline CDR1 reads PRHDT; CDR2 reads FYEKMQ (reference sequence). This CDR3 has 17 residues. The chain's CDR3 is CASSPLGRQVKVNEQFF. CDR3 DNA: TGTGCCAGCAGCCCCTTAGGCAGGCAGGTGAAGGTCAATGAGCAGTTCTTC.

CDR3 protein: CASSQGLADNEQFF. CDR3 nucleotides: TGCGCCAGCAGCCAAGGACTAGCGGACAATGAGCAGTTCTTC. The chain combines TRBV4-1 with TRBJ2-1, with 9 nucleotides matching TRBD2. From germline, CDR1 is MGHRA and CDR2 YSYEKL. Trimming at V came to 1 base and at J to 5 bases, leaving 0 bases not matched to a gene. The CDR3 has 14 amino acids.

This sequence joins TRBV5-1 and TRBJ1-1, with TRBD1 matching over 7 bases. V was clipped by 3 bases and J by 1 base; unmatched bases: 3. The CDR3 extends over 14 amino acids. Germline CDR1 is SGHRS and CDR2 is YFSETQ. The DNA of the CDR3 is TGCGCCAGCAGCTGGGGGACAGAGAACACTGAAGCTTTCTTT. It is translated as CASSWGTENTEAFF.

V gene TRBV29-1 combines with J gene TRBJ1-1; the D is unclear. V gave up 1 base and J gave up 1 base, with 13 bases separating them. Germline-derived CDR1 and CDR2 are SQVTM and ANQGSEA. The CDR3 is 15 amino acids. As DNA, the CDR3 is TGCAGCGTTGAAGGGGGAAGGACGTCGAACACTGAAGCTTTCTTT. Translating gives CSVEGGRTSNTEAFF.

The genes are TRBV6-1 and TRBJ2-7; 7 bases match TRBD2. Germline-derived CDR1 and CDR2 are MNHNS and SASEGT. With V trimmed by 1 base and J by 3 bases, 9 bases remained unmatched. This CDR3 is 16 amino acids long. CDR3 protein: CASSEVAGRGNYEQYF. CDR3 DNA: TGTGCCAGCAGTGAAGTGGCAGGGCGGGGGAACTACGAGCAGTACTTC.

The genes are TRBV18 and TRBJ2-5; 7 bases match TRBD1. With 5 bases clipped from V and 4 bases from J, the junction kept 10 bases outside the gene matches. This CDR3 is built from 15 residues. The germline V gene encodes CDR1 KGHSH and CDR2 LQKENI. CDR3 DNA sequence: TGTGCCAGCTCAACGGGAACAGGGGCGGCAGAGACCCAGTACTTC. This encodes CASSTGTGAAETQYF. Looking up the rest from reference TRBV18 and TRBJ2-5 gives the full variable domain: NAGVMQNPRHLVRRRGQEARLRCSPMKGHSHVYWYRQLPEEGLKFMVYLQKENIIDESGMPKERFSAEFPKEGPSILRIQQVVRGDSAAYFCASSTGTGAAETQYFGPGTRLLVL.

The chain is built from TRBV5-6 and TRBJ1-2, with D hard to call. Trimming cost V 1 base and J 5 bases, with 15 bases left between them. The CDR3 runs 15 residues. Germline CDR1 and CDR2: SGHDT and YYEEEE. The CDR3 sequence: CASSLYSGRIYGYTF. The CDR3 DNA reads TGTGCCAGCAGCTTGTATTCCGGACGGATATATGGCTACACCTTC.

As to this clone: Additional DNA sequences in this sample encode the identical CDR3. V and J are TRBV6-5 and TRBJ1-1; D might be TRBD1 (6 bases). V gave up 0 bases and J gave up 1 base, with 9 bases separating them. The CDR3 runs 15 residues. Germline V gene data show CDR1 as MNHEY and CDR2 as SVGAGI. The CDR3 region has the DNA TGTGCCAGCAGTTACTCTTTACAGGGGAACACTGAAGCTTTCTTT. As protein: CASSYSLQGNTEAFF.